Each of the 15 T cell receptor beta chains below was sequenced from the same sample in a study of blood T cell repertoires in COVID-19 (dated by TCRdb to about 2020). Library construction relied on the immunoSEQ multiplex PCR assay. TCRdb provides this immuneACCESS table in a form limited to in-frame rearrangements. Some clones are lacking; in checked studies, under half of them reflect an unresolved V gene, and why the rest are absent is not known. In all, the sample holds fewer than 300,000 clones, and 91% of those were seen once. The top ten constitute 2% to 2.5% of the sample. Sequencing was done on a sample of peripheral blood. These receptors all come from a woman aged 25-40 years with COVID-19, enrolled during active disease.

The V and J genes are TRBV6-6 and TRBJ2-3; TRBD1 aligns across 7 bases. The ends lost 0 bases at V and 0 bases at J; junction bases unmatched: 3. The CDR3 sequence is 16 residues long. Germline CDR1 reads MNHNY; CDR2 reads SVGAGI (reference sequence). The CDR3 DNA sequence: TGTGCCAGCAGTTACTCGAGGGACAGCAGCACAGATACGCAGTATTTT. It codes for CASSYSRDSSTDTQYF.

This chain's CDR3 is CASSPGGHQPQHF. The CDR3 DNA reads TGTGCCAGCAGCCCGGGGGGACATCAGCCCCAGCATTTT. The chain is built from TRBV5-6 and TRBJ1-5; a weak D match, TRBD1 (5 bases). Trimming took off 4 bases at V and 5 bases at J, with 10 bases between the two ends. This CDR3 has 13 amino acids. Germline V lookup: CDR1 SGHDT, CDR2 YYEEEE.

The chain employs TRBV5-1 and TRBJ2-2; possibly TRBD1 for D (6 bases). The germline gives CDR1 SGHRS, CDR2 YFSETQ. This CDR3 spans 14 amino acids. Between the trimmed V and J ends, which lost 4 bases and 0 bases, there was a span of 7 bases. CDR3 protein: CASSRDTNTGELFF. As DNA, the CDR3 is TGCGCCAGCAGCCGGGACACGAACACCGGGGAGCTGTTTTTT. The full variable domain, its missing parts supplied by reference TRBV5-1 and TRBJ2-2, is KAGVTQTPRYLIKTRGQQVTLSCSPISGHRSVSWYQQTPGQGLQFLFEYFSETQRNKGNFPGRFSGRQFSNSRSEMNVSTLELGDSALYLCASSRDTNTGELFFGEGSRLTVL.

This rearrangement joins TRBV3-1 (or the pseudogene TRBV3-2) to TRBJ2-7, with TRBD2 matching over 7 bases. The junction had 5 bases not matched to a gene; V was cut back by 0 bases and J by 3 bases. Germline-derived CDR1 and CDR2 are LGHDT and YNNKEL (reference sequence). The CDR3 runs 15 residues. Here the CDR3 reads CASSQDRAGSYEQYF. Here the CDR3 DNA reads TGTGCCAGCAGCCAAGATAGAGCGGGGAGCTACGAGCAGTACTTC.

The chain is built from TRBV6-4 and TRBJ2-1, with D tentatively TRBD2 (5 bases). The V end lost 3 bases, the J end lost 0 bases, and 12 bases lay between the germline ends. The CDR3 loop spans 16 amino acids. Germline V gene lookup returns CDR1 MRHNA and CDR2 SNTAGT. The CDR3 here is CASSEGTRSSYNEQFF. CDR3 bases: TGTGCCAGCAGTGAGGGTACTAGGAGCTCCTACAATGAGCAGTTCTTC.

The J gene is TRBJ1-1, the V gene TRBV13, with D possibly matching TRBD1 (5 bases). V was trimmed by 5 bases and J by 4 bases, leaving 17 bases between them. CDR3 length equals 15 residues. Germline V gene sequence: CDR1 PRHDT, CDR2 FYEKMQ (reference sequence). CDR3 coding DNA: TGTGCCAGCAGCCCGCCCCAGGGCGGGGGCACTGAAGCTTTCTTT. Amino acid sequence: CASSPPQGGGTEAFF.

In this sample, this clone turned up a few times. The rearrangement links TRBV7-2 to TRBJ2-7, with 8 bases aligning to TRBD2. The V gene end was trimmed by 5 bases and the J gene end by 0 bases; junction bases not matched to a gene: 9. The length of the CDR3 is 16 residues. CDR1 is SGHTA and CDR2 is FQGNSA in the germline V gene. The CDR3 nucleotides read TGTGCCAGCAGCCTTAGGGCGGGAGGAAGCTCCTACGAGCAGTACTTC. This codes for CASSLRAGGSSYEQYF.

V and J are TRBV11-2 and TRBJ1-6, with D tentatively TRBD1 (5 bases). Trimming cost V 4 bases and J 6 bases, with 13 bases left between them. Looked up from germline, CDR1 is SGHAT and CDR2 is FQNNGV. CDR3 length: 15 residues. CDR3: CASSSSGGGNSPLHF. The CDR3 nucleotides read TGTGCCAGCAGCTCGAGTGGGGGAGGTAATTCACCCCTCCACTTT.

The CDR3 nucleotides are TGTGCCAGCAGCCAAGGTCGGAGAGGCTACACCTTC. Amino acid sequence: CASSQGRRGYTF. V is TRBV3-1 (or the pseudogene TRBV3-2) and J is TRBJ1-2; D gene unclear. Trimming removed 1 base at V and 8 bases at J, with 8 bases between. This CDR3 has 12 residues. Per the germline V gene, CDR1 is LGHDT and CDR2 is YNNKEL (reference sequence).

This chain uses TRBV9 with TRBJ2-7, with D maybe TRBD2 (5 bases). The CDR3 runs to 13 residues. Germline CDR1 reads SGDLS; CDR2 reads YYNGEE. The ends were cut back, 6 bases at V and 3 bases at J, with 13 bases in the middle. The CDR3 region has the DNA TGTGCCAGCACCCGGGGTGGCTACTACGAGCAGTACTTC. This gives the protein CASTRGGYYEQYF.

The V call is TRBV2, the J call TRBJ2-7; 10 bases fit TRBD1. The CDR3 length is 14 residues. Germline V gives CDR1 SNHLY, CDR2 FYNNEI. V lost 8 bases, J lost 5 bases, and 9 bases stayed unmatched. CDR3 nucleotides: TGTGCCAGCGGCCGGGACAGGGGATCGGACGAGCAGTACTTC. Translation gives CASGRDRGSDEQYF.

This clone showed up just once. V usage is TRBV6-5 and J usage is TRBJ2-4; tentative D call: TRBD2 (7 bases). V was cut by 5 bases and J by 9 bases, with 14 bases left in between. There are 13 residues in the CDR3. The germline gives CDR1 MNHEY, CDR2 SVGAGI. CDR3 coding DNA: TGTGCCAGCAGTCCCCGGGGAGGGGGCATTCAGTACTTC. Encoded protein: CASSPRGGGIQYF.

This clone came up once. This chain joins TRBV19 and TRBJ1-2; possibly TRBD1 for D (5 bases). Trimming removed 3 bases at V and 0 bases at J, with 11 bases between. Looked up from germline, CDR1 is LNHDA and CDR2 is SQIVND (reference sequence). The CDR3 contains 15 residues. The CDR3 coding sequence is TGTGCCAGTAGTATTGGGGCAGGAGCTAACTATGGCTACACCTTC. This translates into CASSIGAGANYGYTF.

The chain has TRBV5-1 and TRBJ2-5; 12 bases match TRBD2. The junction had 11 bases not matched to a gene; V was cut back by 4 bases and J by 4 bases. The CDR3 totals 17 residues. Germline loops: CDR1 SGHRS, CDR2 YFSETQ. The CDR3 nucleotides are TGCGCCAGCAGCCCCCGAGCTAGCGGGAGGGTAGGAGAGACCCAGTACTTC. This translates into CASSPRASGRVGETQYF.

The chain links TRBV19 to TRBJ1-2; D possibly corresponds to TRBD1 (5 bases). CDR1 and CDR2 (germline): LNHDA, SQIVND (reference sequence). The CDR3 runs to 15 residues. Trimming took 7 bases from V and 3 from J, leaving 18 bases between them. The CDR3 reads CASTTPGYTHYGYTF. CDR3 bases: TGTGCCAGTACCACCCCAGGGTATACCCACTATGGCTACACCTTC.